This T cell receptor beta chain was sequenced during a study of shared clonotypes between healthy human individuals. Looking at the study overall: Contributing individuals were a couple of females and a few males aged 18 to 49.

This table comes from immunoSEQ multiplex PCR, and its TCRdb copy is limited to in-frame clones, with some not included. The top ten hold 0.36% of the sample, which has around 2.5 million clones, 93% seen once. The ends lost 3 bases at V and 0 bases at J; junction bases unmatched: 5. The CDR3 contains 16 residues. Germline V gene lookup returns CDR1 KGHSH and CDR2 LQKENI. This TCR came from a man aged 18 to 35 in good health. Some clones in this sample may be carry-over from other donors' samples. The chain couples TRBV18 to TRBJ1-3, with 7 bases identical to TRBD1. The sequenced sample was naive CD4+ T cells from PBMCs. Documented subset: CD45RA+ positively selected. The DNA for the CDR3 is TGTGCCAGCTCACCGGGAACAGGGGTCTCTGGAAACACCATATATTTT. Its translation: CASSPGTGVSGNTIYF.